This record concerns one T cell receptor beta chain sequence. No antigen is known for it. Per germline, CDR1 MDHEN and CDR2 SYDVKM. The CDR3 is made up of 16 amino acids. V lost 6 bases and J lost 12, with 30 bases in between. MiXCR, run by TCRdb on the RT-PCR reads, gives a single entry per CDR3 protein. Counted here are 550,000 to 800,000 distinct CDR3 sequences, 15% to 18% occurring once; the ten biggest clones make up around 10%. This sample is part of a study of response to subunit inactivated influenza vaccine. Study-level points and caveats: With each seasonal influenza vaccination, the authors suggested, few new T cells are recruited.

The source was PBMCs from blood, collected approximately 13 days after vaccination. This chain connects TRBV28 to TRBJ2-7; perhaps D is TRBD1 or TRBD2 (6 bases each). This sequence was found in a man aged 45-60 years who received an inactivated influenza vaccine. CDR3 sequence: CASRHLWDEGGSLPYF. CDR3 nucleotides: TGTGCCAGCAGACATTTATGGGACGAGGGGGGCTCACTGCCGTACTTC. Full variable domain (rest looked up from reference TRBV28 and TRBJ2-7): DVKVTQSSRYLVKRTGEKVFLECVQDMDHENMFWYRQDPGLGLRLIYFSYDVKMKEKGDIPEGYSVSREKKERFSLILESASTNQTSMYLCASRHLWDEGGSLPYFGPGTRLTVT.